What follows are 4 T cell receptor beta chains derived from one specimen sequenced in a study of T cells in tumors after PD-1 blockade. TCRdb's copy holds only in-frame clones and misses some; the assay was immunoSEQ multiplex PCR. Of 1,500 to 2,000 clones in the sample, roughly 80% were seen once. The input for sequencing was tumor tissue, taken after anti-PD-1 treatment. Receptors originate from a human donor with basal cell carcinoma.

The chain's CDR3 is CASSLISGVSYNEQFF. The CDR3 DNA reads TGTGCCAGCAGTTTAATTAGCGGGGTATCCTACAATGAGCAGTTCTTC. The chain links TRBV27 to TRBJ2-1; TRBD2 matches 8 bases. CDR3 length equals 16 residues. V shed 2 bases, J shed 1 base, and the junction held 4 bases outside the gene matches. The V gene's germline CDR1 is MNHEY and CDR2 SMNVEV (reference sequence).

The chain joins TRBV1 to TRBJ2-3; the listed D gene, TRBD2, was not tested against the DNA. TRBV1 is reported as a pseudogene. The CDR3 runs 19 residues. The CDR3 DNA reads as TGCACCAGCAGAACTCCGGGACTAGCGGGAGGGTGGGACACAGATACGCAGTATTTT. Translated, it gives CTSRTPGLAGGWDTDTQYF.

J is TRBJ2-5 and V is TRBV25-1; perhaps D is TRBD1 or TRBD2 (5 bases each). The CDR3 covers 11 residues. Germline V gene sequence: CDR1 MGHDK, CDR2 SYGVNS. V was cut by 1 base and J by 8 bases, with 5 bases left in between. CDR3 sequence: CASSEWDTQYF. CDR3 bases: TGTGCCAGCAGTGAATGGGACACCCAGTACTTC.

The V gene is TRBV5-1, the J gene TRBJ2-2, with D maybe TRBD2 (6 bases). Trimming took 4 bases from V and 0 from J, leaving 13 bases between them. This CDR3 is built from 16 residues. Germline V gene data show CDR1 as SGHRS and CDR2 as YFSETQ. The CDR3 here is CASSLGTSANTGELFF. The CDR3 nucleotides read TGCGCCAGCAGCCTCGGGACTTCCGCGAACACCGGGGAGCTGTTTTTT.